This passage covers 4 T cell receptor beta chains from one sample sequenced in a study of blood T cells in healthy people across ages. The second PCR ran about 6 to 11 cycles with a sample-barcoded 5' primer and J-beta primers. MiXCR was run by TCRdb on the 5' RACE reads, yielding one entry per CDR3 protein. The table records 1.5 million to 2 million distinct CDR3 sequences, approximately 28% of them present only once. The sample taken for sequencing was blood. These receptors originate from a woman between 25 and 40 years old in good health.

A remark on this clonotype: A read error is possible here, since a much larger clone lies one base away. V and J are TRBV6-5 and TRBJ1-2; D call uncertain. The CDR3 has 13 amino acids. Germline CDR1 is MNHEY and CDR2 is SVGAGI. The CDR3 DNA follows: TGTGCCGGCAGGAAAAAGGTTCCGAGTGGCTACACCTTC. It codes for CAGRKKVPSGYTF.

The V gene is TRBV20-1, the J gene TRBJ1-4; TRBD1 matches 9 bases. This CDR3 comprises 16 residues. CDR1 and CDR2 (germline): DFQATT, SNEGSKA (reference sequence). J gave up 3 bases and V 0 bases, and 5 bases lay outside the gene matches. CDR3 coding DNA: TGCAGTGCTAGAGATCGGACAGGGGCACCTAATGAAAAACTGTTTTTT. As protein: CSARDRTGAPNEKLFF.

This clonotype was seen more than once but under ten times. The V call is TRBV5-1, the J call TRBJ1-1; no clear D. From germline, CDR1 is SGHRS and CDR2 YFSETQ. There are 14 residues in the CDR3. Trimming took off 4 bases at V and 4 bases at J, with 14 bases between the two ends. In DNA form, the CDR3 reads TGCGCCAGCAGCCGGACCATAAAGGGCACTGAAGCTTTCTTT. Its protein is CASSRTIKGTEAFF.

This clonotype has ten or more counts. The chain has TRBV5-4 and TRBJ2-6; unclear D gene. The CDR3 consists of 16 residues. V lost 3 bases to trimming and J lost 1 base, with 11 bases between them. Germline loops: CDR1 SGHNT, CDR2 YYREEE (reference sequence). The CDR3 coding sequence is TGTGCCAGCAGCTACGGATTATTATCTGGGGCCAACGTCCTGACTTTC. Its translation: CASSYGLLSGANVLTF.